The rows below give T cell receptor beta chains drawn from one sample of a study of blood T cells in healthy people across ages. TCRdb fed the 5' RACE reads into MiXCR, producing one record per CDR3 protein. The table includes about 970,000 distinct CDR3 sequences, about 51% detected once. Sequencing used blood. These TCRs come from a woman in her sixties or seventies in good health. Each CDR3 is given with its conserved first and last residue. A D gene is named only where the DNA matches it firmly. Expanded clones get a size class; other rows say once, few or many, or leave the size out.

j_gene | abundance | d_gene | v_gene | CDR3aa | CDR3nt
TRBJ2-4 | . | . | TRBV2 | CASSERDLAKNIQYF | TGTGCCAGCAGTGAAAGAGATTTAGCCAAAAACATTCAGTACTTC
TRBJ1-5 | . | . | TRBV28 | CASSFPGPLNQPQHF | TGTGCCAGCAGTTTCCCGGGGCCCCTTAATCAGCCCCAGCATTTT
TRBJ2-1 | few | TRBD1 | TRBV18 | CASSPPGTVSYNEQFF | TGTGCCAGCTCACCACCCGGGACAGTCTCCTACAATGAGCAGTTCTTC
TRBJ2-1 | . | . | TRBV2 | CASSDHLAISYNEQFF | TGTGCCAGCAGTGACCATCTGGCGATCTCCTACAATGAGCAGTTCTTC
TRBJ2-3 | once | . | TRBV20-1 | CSARQGGSRDTQYF | TGCAGTGCTAGACAGGGTGGGTCCCGTGATACGCAGTATTTT
TRBJ2-2 | . | . | TRBV5-1 | CASSFSGSNTGELFF | TGCGCCAGCAGCTTCTCCGGATCGAACACCGGGGAGCTGTTTTTT
TRBJ2-3 | . | . | TRBV12-3/TRBV12-4 | CASTQRGAGAVDTQYF | TGTGCCAGCACCCAAAGGGGGGCGGGAGCAGTGGATACGCAGTATTTT
TRBJ2-7 | many | . | TRBV3-1 | CASSQAGESHEQYF | TGTGCCAGCAGCCAAGCTGGGGAAAGCCACGAGCAGTACTTC
TRBJ2-1 | . | TRBD2 | TRBV11-2 | CASSPLAGGLISNEQFF | TGTGCCAGCAGCCCTCTAGCGGGAGGGCTTATTTCGAATGAGCAGTTCTTC
TRBJ1-1 | . | . | TRBV6-5 | CASSYSGAAFF | TGTGCCAGCAGTTACTCGGGTGCAGCTTTCTTT
TRBJ1-5 | . | . | TRBV20-1 | CSASNRVARWEDSNQPQHF | TGCAGTGCTAGCAACAGGGTAGCTCGTTGGGAGGATAGCAATCAGCCCCAGCATTTT
TRBJ1-2 | . | . | TRBV3-1 | CASGQDWGARGYTF | TGTGCCAGCGGCCAAGATTGGGGGGCGCGAGGCTACACCTTC
TRBJ1-5 | . | . | TRBV4-1 | CASSQVGPAGGPQHF | TGCGCCAGCAGCCAAGTCGGTCCGGCCGGCGGGCCCCAGCATTTT
TRBJ2-4 | few | . | TRBV4-1 | CATSRDIQQDIQYF | TGCGCCACTTCGCGGGACATTCAACAGGACATTCAGTACTTC
TRBJ2-1 | . | . | TRBV20-1 | CSADTGFTNEQFF | TGCAGTGCCGACACAGGGTTTACGAATGAGCAGTTCTTC
TRBJ1-2 | . | . | TRBV7-2 | CASSPSSRNYGYTF | TGTGCCAGCAGCCCGTCCTCCCGGAACTATGGCTACACCTTC
TRBJ1-5 | few | TRBD1 | TRBV6-1 | CASRDSERPQHF | TGTGCCTCCCGGGACAGCGAACGGCCCCAGCATTTT
TRBJ2-7 | . | TRBD2 | TRBV28 | CASSRPPSGLAAEQYF | TGTGCCAGCAGTCGACCCCCCTCCGGACTAGCCGCCGAGCAGTACTTC
TRBJ2-1 | few | . | TRBV6-1 | CASRVLDLGQFF | TGTGCCAGCAGGGTCTTGGACCTTGGGCAGTTCTTC
TRBJ2-7 | . | TRBD2 | TRBV20-1 | CSAVRLADDYEQYF | TGCAGTGCGGTCAGACTAGCGGATGATTACGAGCAGTACTTC
TRBJ2-1 | . | . | TRBV11-2 | CASSSRFHNEQFF | TGTGCCAGCAGCTCCCGGTTCCACAATGAGCAGTTCTTC
TRBJ1-3 | . | . | TRBV7-2 | CASSFPGSRNTIYF | TGTGCCAGCAGCTTCCCGGGCAGTCGAAACACCATATATTTT
TRBJ1-2 | once | . | TRBV28 | CASSSGATFLGYTF | TGTGCCAGCAGTAGCGGGGCCACGTTCCTGGGCTACACCTTC
TRBJ2-7 | . | TRBD1 | TRBV14 | CASSGLGTGVYEQYF | TGTGCCAGCAGTGGGTTAGGGACAGGAGTCTACGAGCAGTACTTC
TRBJ2-7 | . | TRBD2 | TRBV10-2 | CASSEVPKNGLAGVYEQYF | TGCGCCAGCAGCGAAGTCCCAAAAAATGGGTTGGCGGGAGTGTACGAGCAGTACTTC
TRBJ2-4 | many | . | TRBV9 | CASSEVLAKNIQYF | TGTGCCAGCAGCGAGGTACTAGCCAAAAACATTCAGTACTTC
TRBJ2-3 | . | TRBD2 | TRBV4-1 | CASHLELAGTTDTQYF | TGCGCCAGCCATCTTGAACTAGCGGGGACGACAGATACGCAGTATTTT
TRBJ2-2 | . | . | TRBV5-1 | CASSLVSGHTGELFF | TGCGCCAGCAGCTTGGTTAGCGGACACACCGGGGAGCTGTTTTTT
TRBJ1-5 | . | . | TRBV28 | CASSFSGKDFNQPQHF | TGTGCCAGCAGTTTTTCCGGGAAGGATTTCAATCAGCCCCAGCATTTT
TRBJ2-7 | . | . | TRBV28 | CASSPSGTGFRYEQYF | TGTGCCAGCAGTCCTAGCGGGACAGGGTTTAGGTACGAGCAGTACTTC
TRBJ2-7 | . | . | TRBV6-5 | CASSYSNSVPAEQYF | TGTGCCAGCAGTTACTCGAATTCAGTCCCGGCCGAGCAGTACTTC
TRBJ2-7 | . | . | TRBV7-9 | CASSFTSSEQYF | TGTGCCAGCAGCTTCACTAGTTCCGAGCAGTACTTC
TRBJ2-7 | . | TRBD2 | TRBV27 | CASRTHQAGVYEQYF | TGTGCCAGCAGAACACATCAGGCGGGAGTCTACGAGCAGTACTTC
TRBJ2-7 | . | TRBD2 | TRBV29-1 | CSVESCSGSGDEQYF | TGCAGCGTTGAATCCTGTAGCGGGAGTGGGGATGAGCAGTACTTC
TRBJ1-4 | . | . | TRBV6-1 | CASSAPTPGVANEKLFF | TGTGCCAGCAGTGCACCTACACCGGGAGTAGCTAATGAAAAACTGTTTTTT
TRBJ2-7 | . | TRBD1 | TRBV2 | CASRDRGGNEQYF | TGTGCCAGCAGGGACAGGGGAGGTAACGAGCAGTACTTC
TRBJ2-1 | . | TRBD2 | TRBV7-2 | CASSPASGRGYNEQFF | TGTGCCAGCAGCCCGGCTAGCGGGAGAGGCTACAATGAGCAGTTCTTC
TRBJ2-7 | . | . | TRBV4-2 | CASSQNILYEQYF | TGTGCCAGCAGCCAGAATATTCTCTACGAGCAGTACTTC
TRBJ2-7 | . | TRBD2 | TRBV19 | CASSGTVGREYEQYF | TGTGCCAGTAGTGGTACCGTCGGGAGGGAATACGAGCAGTACTTC
TRBJ2-7 | . | TRBD2 | TRBV24-1 | CATSDSRLAGGEQYF | TGTGCCACCAGTGATTCACGACTAGCGGGAGGAGAGCAGTACTTC
TRBJ2-7 | once | . | TRBV20-1 | CSASGQLRDLYEQYF | TGCAGTGCTAGCGGACAGTTAAGAGATCTCTACGAGCAGTACTTC
TRBJ1-5 | . | . | TRBV7-9 | CASSLEENQPQHF | TGTGCCAGCAGCTTAGAGGAAAATCAGCCCCAGCATTTT
TRBJ2-7 | many | . | TRBV14 | CASSRTSEQYF | TGTGCCAGCAGCCGCACAAGCGAGCAGTACTTC
TRBJ2-3 | few | . | TRBV20-1 | CSARVVGSTDTQYF | TGCAGTGCTAGAGTGGTTGGCAGCACAGATACGCAGTATTTT
TRBJ1-2 | many | TRBD1 | TRBV29-1 | CSVGTGSAVGYTF | TGCAGCGTTGGGACAGGGTCGGCAGTTGGCTACACCTTC
TRBJ2-3 | many | . | TRBV18 | CASSPGYTDTQYF | TGTGCCAGCTCACCAGGGTACACAGATACGCAGTATTTT
TRBJ1-5 | . | TRBD1 | TRBV7-2 | CASSLEANRLGGQGNQPQHF | TGTGCCAGCAGCTTAGAGGCGAATAGGCTGGGGGGACAGGGGAACCAGCCCCAGCATTTT
TRBJ2-1 | few | . | TRBV18 | CASSGGDNEQFF | TGTGCCAGCTCCGGGGGAGACAATGAGCAGTTCTTC
TRBJ2-3 | . | . | TRBV20-1 | CSARDAEGHSDTQYF | TGCAGTGCTAGAGACGCGGAAGGACACTCAGATACGCAGTATTTT
TRBJ2-1 | few | . | TRBV24-1 | CATSSIRGQNFNEQFF | TGTGCCACCAGCTCCATACGGGGCCAGAACTTCAATGAGCAGTTCTTC
TRBJ2-6 | . | . | TRBV27 | CASSSEWGVSGANVLTF | TGTGCCAGCAGTTCTGAGTGGGGGGTCTCTGGGGCCAACGTCCTGACTTTC
TRBJ2-3 | few | . | TRBV27 | CASIGVADTQYF | TGTGCCAGCATAGGGGTCGCAGATACGCAGTATTTT
TRBJ1-4 | few | . | TRBV12-3/TRBV12-4 | CASRLRTTNEKLFF | TGTGCCAGCAGACTTCGGACAACTAATGAAAAACTGTTTTTT
TRBJ2-3 | . | . | TRBV3-1 | CASSQDVARGTDTQYF | TGTGCCAGCAGCCAAGATGTTGCCAGGGGTACAGATACGCAGTATTTT